These T cell receptor beta chains were read from a single sample in a study of T cell responses to AZD1222 COVID-19 vaccine. This table comes from immunoSEQ multiplex PCR, and its TCRdb copy is limited to in-frame clones, with some not included. The data show fewer than 200,000 clones, more than 80% seen once. Sequencing was performed on peripheral blood, taken 28 days after the second dose of the MenACWY control vaccine. These receptors came from an adult who received the MenACWY meningococcal vaccine as a control. Each CDR3 is given with its conserved first and last residue. Each record gives: V gene, D gene, CDR3 length, clone size, J gene, CDR3 DNA, CDR3 protein. D genes are given only for firm matches. Clone size is given for some rows only: seen once, a few or many times, or a class if the clone is expanded.

TRBV9	TRBD1	15	NA	TRBJ1-2	TGTGCCAGCAGCGTCGCCGGGACAGACCGTTACGGCTACACCTTC	CASSVAGTDRYGYTF
TRBV19	NA	13	NA	TRBJ2-3	TGTGCCAGTAGTATTGACTCCACAGATACGCAGTATTTT	CASSIDSTDTQYF
TRBV5-1	NA	15	few	TRBJ1-5	TGCGCCAGCAGCTTGGCCGGGGGAGGGAATCAGCCCCAGCATTTT	CASSLAGGGNQPQHF
TRBV4-3	NA	14	NA	TRBJ1-2	TGCGCCAGCAGCCAAGAGGGGGGGAGCTATGGCTACACCTTC	CASSQEGGSYGYTF
TRBV27	NA	14	once	TRBJ2-7	TGTGCCAGCAGTTTAGTTCAGGGACACTACGAGCAGTACTTC	CASSLVQGHYEQYF
TRBV11-3	NA	16	NA	TRBJ1-3	TGTGCCAGCAGCCCCGCAGTGGCGGACTCTGGAAACACCATATATTTT	CASSPAVADSGNTIYF
TRBV28	NA	12	once	TRBJ1-5	TGTGCCAGCAGTCCCCCTTTTCAGCCCCAGCATTTT	CASSPPFQPQHF
TRBV6-2/TRBV6-3	NA	16	once	TRBJ2-1	TGTGCCAGCAGTCATCCCCAGGTGAGCTCCTACAATGAGCAGTTCTTC	CASSHPQVSSYNEQFF
TRBV5-1	TRBD1	15	NA	TRBJ1-1	TGCGCCAGCAGCTTGGACAGGGGGCCGGACACTGAAGCTTTCTTT	CASSLDRGPDTEAFF
TRBV28	NA	14	NA	TRBJ2-3	TGTGCCAGTCTAGAGGGGGTGGGCACAGATACGCAGTATTTT	CASLEGVGTDTQYF
TRBV7-3	NA	11	NA	TRBJ2-3	TGTGCCAGCGGCCTATTAGATACGCAGTATTTT	CASGLLDTQYF
TRBV5-1	NA	13	NA	TRBJ2-1	TGCGCCAGCAGCTTGGCAGGGAACAATGAGCAGTTCTTC	CASSLAGNNEQFF
TRBV24-1	NA	15	once	TRBJ2-1	TGTGCCACCTCTGCTCCCCTGGCGGGTCACAATGAGCAGTTCTTC	CATSAPLAGHNEQFF
TRBV6-5	NA	13	NA	TRBJ1-1	TGTGCCAGCAGTTACGAGCAGTGGACTGAAGCTTTCTTT	CASSYEQWTEAFF
TRBV28	NA	12	NA	TRBJ2-7	TGTGCCAGCAGTTTGATCCAGGGGGGGCAGTACTTC	CASSLIQGGQYF
TRBV19	NA	15	NA	TRBJ1-4	TGTGCCAGTAGTATAGAGAGCGCAACTAATGAAAAACTGTTTTTT	CASSIESATNEKLFF
TRBV5-1	TRBD2	15	NA	TRBJ2-5	TGCGCCAGCAGCCCGGGACTAGCGGGAGTAGAGACCCAGTACTTC	CASSPGLAGVETQYF
TRBV7-3	NA	13	NA	TRBJ1-2	TGTGCCAGCAGCCAAGGTCCAGGTCGCGGCTACACCTTC	CASSQGPGRGYTF
TRBV4-1	TRBD1	15	NA	TRBJ1-4	TGCGCCAGCAGCCAGGAACAGGGGGCGCGAGAAAAACTGTTTTTT	CASSQEQGAREKLFF
TRBV30	TRBD2	13	NA	TRBJ2-1	TGTGCCTGCAGGGGACTAGCGGGCAATGAGCAGTTCTTC	CACRGLAGNEQFF
TRBV27	TRBD1	15	once	TRBJ2-1	TGTGCCAGCAGCCTCCCGGGACAGGGGGCCGATGAGCAGTTCTTC	CASSLPGQGADEQFF
TRBV7-2	NA	14	NA	TRBJ2-1	TGTGCCAGCAGCCCCCCGATCTCACTAGGTGAGCAGTTCTTC	CASSPPISLGEQFF
TRBV19	NA	12	NA	TRBJ2-4	TGTGCCAGTAGCCAGGGTCCCGACATTCAGTACTTC	CASSQGPDIQYF
TRBV6-6	NA	15	NA	TRBJ1-3	TGTGCCAGCACCCGGACTCTAGGCCCTGGAAACACCATATATTTT	CASTRTLGPGNTIYF
TRBV5-1	TRBD1	14	NA	TRBJ1-6	TGCGCCAGCAGCGGCGGGACAGTGAATTCACCCCTCCACTTT	CASSGGTVNSPLHF
TRBV3-1/TRBV3-2	NA	14	NA	TRBJ2-5	TGTGCCAGCAGCCGCGGTGGGGGTGAAGAGACCCAGTACTTC	CASSRGGGEETQYF
TRBV5-5	TRBD1	14	NA	TRBJ1-5	TGTGCCAGCAGCCGACAGGGGGCGGACCAGCCCCAGCATTTT	CASSRQGADQPQHF
TRBV30	NA	11	NA	TRBJ2-1	TGTGCCTGGAGTGTACGGAATGAGCAGTTCTTC	CAWSVRNEQFF
TRBV3-1/TRBV3-2	TRBD1	15	NA	TRBJ1-4	TGTGCCAGCAGCCAAGATCCGGGACAGTCGGAAAAACTGTTTTTT	CASSQDPGQSEKLFF
TRBV5-4	NA	15	NA	TRBJ2-7	TGTGCCAGCAGCTTGTTAAAAGCGGGACAGGCCGAGCAGTACTTC	CASSLLKAGQAEQYF
TRBV30	NA	12	NA	TRBJ1-2	TGTGCCTGGAGGGGCAGGGGATATGGCTACACCTTC	CAWRGRGYGYTF
TRBV19	NA	12	NA	TRBJ1-1	TGTGCCAGTAAGGTGGGGGACACTGAAGCTTTCTTT	CASKVGDTEAFF
TRBV7-9	TRBD2	19	NA	TRBJ2-1	TGTGCCAGCAGCTTTGGGACTAGCGGGAGTACGAAGTCCTACAATGAGCAGTTCTTC	CASSFGTSGSTKSYNEQFF
TRBV11-3	NA	14	NA	TRBJ2-1	TGTGCCAGCAGCGTGGGCGATCGCTACAATGAGCAGTTCTTC	CASSVGDRYNEQFF
TRBV19	NA	15	NA	TRBJ1-5	TGTGCCAGTAGCACCGAGGGGGACCCCAATCAGCCCCAGCATTTT	CASSTEGDPNQPQHF
TRBV20-1	NA	10	NA	TRBJ2-3	TGCAGTGCTCTTGAGGGTACGCAGTATTTT	CSALEGTQYF
TRBV30	NA	14	NA	TRBJ2-7	TGTGCCTGGAGTGTAGGAGTGGGAATAATCGAGCAGTACTTC	CAWSVGVGIIEQYF
TRBV10-3	NA	15	NA	TRBJ2-5	TGTGCCATCAGCGCCGACAGGCTGTACCAAGAGACCCAGTACTTC	CAISADRLYQETQYF
TRBV29-1	NA	11	NA	TRBJ2-7	TGCAGCGTTGAAGTCGGATACGAGCAGTACTTC	CSVEVGYEQYF
TRBV3-1/TRBV3-2	NA	15	NA	TRBJ2-1	TGTGCCAGCAGCCGTCGAGGCGGTACCTACAATGAGCAGTTCTTC	CASSRRGGTYNEQFF
TRBV10-3	NA	13	NA	TRBJ1-2	TGTGCCATCAGTGAGCAGGGGTCCTATGGCTACACCTTC	CAISEQGSYGYTF
TRBV11-2	NA	15	NA	TRBJ1-4	TGTGCCAGCAGCTTTGGGACCCGGCCTAATGAAAAACTGTTTTTT	CASSFGTRPNEKLFF
TRBV5-5	NA	15	once	TRBJ1-5	TGTGCCAGCAGCCCCTCCGGGACGGAATATCAGCCCCAGCATTTT	CASSPSGTEYQPQHF